Following are 13 T cell receptor beta chains from one sample sequenced in a study of Ad26.COV2.S vaccination and SARS-CoV-2 variants. Noted treatment: about 20 received Ad26.COV2.S at low or high dose, single or two shots; roughly 5 received placebo; per-sample allocation not given. Day 63 after the first vaccine or placebo injection was the time point for sampling. TCRdb's table, derived via immunoSEQ multiplex PCR, lists solely in-frame clones and lacks some. The sample has around 400,000 clones; roughly 90% are singletons. The material was peripheral blood, obtained in a trial of Ad26.COV2.S vaccine versus placebo. These receptors were collected from a person between 18 and 59 years old who received the Ad26.COV2.S COVID-19 vaccine or a placebo.

This rearrangement joins TRBV18 to TRBJ2-3; possible D gene TRBD1, 5 bases. V was clipped by 3 bases and J by 5 bases, with 9 bases between them. The CDR3 has 13 amino acids. Germline V gene lookup returns CDR1 KGHSH and CDR2 LQKENI. The CDR3 here is CASSPFRVDTQYF. CDR3 sequence (DNA): TGTGCCAGCTCACCTTTCAGGGTAGATACGCAGTATTTT.

V usage is TRBV11-3 and J usage is TRBJ2-3; D may correspond to TRBD1 or TRBD2 (5 bases each). Germline V gene lookup returns CDR1 SGHNT and CDR2 YENEEA. CDR3 length: 14 amino acids. V gave up 3 bases and J gave up 2 bases, with 9 bases separating them. The CDR3 DNA follows: TGTGCCAGCAGCTTCGGGGCCGTCACAGATACGCAGTATTTT. Encoded protein: CASSFGAVTDTQYF.

This sequence joins TRBV2 and TRBJ2-6; no clear D. CDR1 and CDR2 from the germline V gene are SNHLY and FYNNEI. V was pared by 7 bases and J by 2 bases, with 6 bases between. The CDR3 runs to 13 residues. CDR3 amino acids: CASTDAGANVLTF. The CDR3 nucleotides read TGTGCCAGCACTGACGCTGGGGCCAACGTCCTGACTTTC.

J is TRBJ2-7 and V is TRBV5-5; the match to TRBD2 covers 8 bases. Unmatched junction bases numbered 13, after V lost 3 bases and J lost 2 bases. The CDR3 extends over 17 amino acids. The germline gives CDR1 SGHKS, CDR2 YYEKEE (reference sequence). CDR3 in DNA: TGTGCCAGCAGCTCCGAAACTAGCGGCACCCTAGCCTACGAGCAGTACTTC. Protein product: CASSSETSGTLAYEQYF.

This chain joins TRBV28 and TRBJ2-1; 12 nucleotides agree with TRBD2. V gave up 6 bases and J gave up 5 bases; unmatched junction bases: 5. Germline V gene lookup returns CDR1 MDHEN and CDR2 SYDVKM. The CDR3 spans 15 residues. DNA of the CDR3: TGTGCCAGCAGCCCGGGACTAGCGGGCAACAATGAGCAGTTCTTC. Encoded protein: CASSPGLAGNNEQFF.

J is TRBJ2-2 and V is TRBV7-2, with 12 bases matching TRBD2. Germline lookup yields CDR1 SGHTA and CDR2 FQGNSA. The V gene end was trimmed by 3 bases and the J gene end by 7 bases; junction bases not matched to a gene: 6. The CDR3 covers 16 residues. The CDR3, as DNA: TGTGCCAGCAGCTTGACTAGCGGGAGAGGGGGCGGGGAGCTGTTTTTT. Protein sequence: CASSLTSGRGGGELFF.

This clone was found a few times. The chain is built from TRBV27 and TRBJ2-2, with 8 positions matching TRBD2. Germline lookup yields CDR1 MNHEY and CDR2 SMNVEV (reference sequence). V dropped 7 bases and J dropped 1; count of bases not matched to a gene: 8. The length of the CDR3 is 16 residues. In nucleotides, the CDR3 is TGTGCCAGCATCCCGACGGGACTAGGGAACACCGGGGAGCTGTTTTTT. It specifies CASIPTGLGNTGELFF.

The chain uses TRBV25-1 and TRBJ1-6; 9 nucleotides line up with TRBD1. The CDR3 consists of 14 residues. Trimming took 4 bases from V and 5 from J; bases not matched to a gene: 0. CDR1 and CDR2 (germline): MGHDK, SYGVNS. The CDR3 is CASSGTGDNSPLHF. The CDR3, as DNA: TGTGCCAGCAGTGGGACAGGGGATAATTCACCCCTCCACTTT.

The chain couples TRBV20-1 to TRBJ1-1; the D gene is possibly TRBD1 (5 bases). Trimming shortened V by 3 bases and J by 3 bases, and 11 bases separated the two germline ends. Germline CDR1 is DFQATT and CDR2 is SNEGSKA (reference sequence). This CDR3 has 13 residues. The CDR3 coding sequence is TGCAGTGCTAGTAGTCCGGGGGACACTGAAGCTTTCTTT. Translation gives CSASSPGDTEAFF.

The CDR3 sequence is CASSYFRTSPDYEQYF. CDR3 coding DNA: TGTGCCAGCAGTTATTTCCGGACTAGCCCCGACTACGAGCAGTACTTC. The rearrangement links TRBV6-2 or TRBV6-3 to TRBJ2-7, with 8 bases lining up with TRBD2. The length of the CDR3 is 16 residues. Germline V gene lookup returns CDR1 MNHEY and CDR2 SVGEGT. The V gene end was trimmed by 3 bases and the J gene end by 3 bases; junction bases not matched to a gene: 10.

V gene TRBV6-5 combines with J gene TRBJ2-1; D remains ambiguous. In germline, CDR1 is MNHEY, CDR2 SVGAGI. The V end was cut by 0 bases, the J end by 7 bases, with 13 bases between. The CDR3 sequence is 15 residues long. CDR3 DNA sequence: TGTGCCAGCAGTTACTCGGAACTCGGGCTTAATGAGCAGTTCTTC. Amino acids: CASSYSELGLNEQFF.

This clone came up once. The chain carries TRBV30 and TRBJ1-1; 8 nucleotides align to TRBD1. J gave up 1 base and V 2 bases, and 6 bases lay outside the gene matches. This CDR3 comprises 15 residues. Germline CDR1 is GTSNPN and CDR2 is SVGIG (reference sequence). The CDR3 reads CAWSIFRGRNTEAFF. The CDR3 nucleotides read TGTGCCTGGAGTATATTCAGGGGGCGGAACACTGAAGCTTTCTTT.

V gene TRBV28 combines with J gene TRBJ2-7; D is unresolved. The germline gives CDR1 MDHEN, CDR2 SYDVKM. The CDR3 spans 13 residues. Trimming stripped 9 bases from V and 3 bases from J, with 15 bases between. The CDR3 DNA is TGTGCCAGTACTTCCCCAGGAGACTACGAGCAGTACTTC. It encodes CASTSPGDYEQYF.